This TCR beta chain comes out of a study of cytomegalovirus exposure and HLA in healthy donors. Remarks on this clone: The antigen is undetermined.

Study results and caveats: TCR association rates varied by HLA locus in a later analysis, with DRB1 highest and HLA-C lowest.

PCR primers comprised 60 Vbeta and 13 Jbeta primers. Only in-frame clones appear in the TCRdb table, and some are missing; sequencing was by immunoSEQ multiplex PCR. The table includes about 170,000 clones, 80% to 85% detected once. This CDR3 is built from 15 residues. The germline V and J ends were trimmed by 0 bases and 3 bases, with 11 bases remaining between them. Germline V gene data show CDR1 as SGDLS and CDR2 as YYNGEE. This clonotype was obtained from a boy aged 2-15 years in good health and CMV-seronegative. Sequencing was performed on PBMCs. This chain joins TRBV9 and TRBJ2-3; D perhaps matches TRBD1 (5 bases). The CDR3, as DNA: TGTGCCAGCAGCGTAGGGGGCGCGAGGACAGATACGCAGTATTTT. Its translation: CASSVGGARTDTQYF.